This T cell receptor (beta chain) was sequenced for a study of cytomegalovirus exposure and HLA in healthy donors. Findings of the study overall: A later analysis showed TCR association rates differing by HLA locus, peaking at DRB1 and lowest at HLA-C. Fewer N-insertions than the roughly 630-donor mean were reportedly shown by an Asian-associated ancestry cluster in a later analysis.

Germline V gives CDR1 SQVTM, CDR2 ANQGSEA. The V and J ends lost 7 bases and 2 bases, in that order; junction bases with no gene match: 6. The CDR3 sequence is 13 residues long. Primers included in the PCR were 60 Vbeta and 13 Jbeta primers. The method was immunoSEQ multiplex PCR; TCRdb's version includes in-frame clones alone and lacks a portion of them. The sample yields about 120,000 clones, roughly 80% seen once. This clone was picked up one time. Antigen: not known. The receptor was derived from a man aged 25 to 40 in good health and CMV-seropositive. The sequenced sample consisted of PBMCs. The V call is TRBV29-1, the J call TRBJ2-7, with 9 bases matching TRBD1. DNA for the CDR3: TGCAGCGCTTCAGGACAGGGGACCTACGAGCAGTACTTC. It codes for CSASGQGTYEQYF.